Listed below are T cell receptor beta chains from one sample, sequenced in a study of blood T cells in healthy people across ages. In TCRdb, the 5' RACE reads were re-called with MiXCR into one record per CDR3 protein. The sample carries 250,000 to 300,000 distinct CDR3 sequences, roughly a quarter recorded once. The sequenced material came from blood. The receptors come from a woman between 70 and 85 years old in good health. Both conserved end residues are part of each CDR3. Each record gives: clone size, D gene, J gene, V gene, CDR3 DNA, CDR3 protein. D genes are given only for firm matches. Expanded clones get a size class; other rows say once, few or many, or leave the size out.

clone_size: -; d_call: -; j_call: TRBJ2-4; v_call: TRBV7-9; cdr3_nt: TGTGCCAGCAGCTCCAAATACAGGGACACCGAAACCAAAAACATTCAGTACTTC; cdr3_aa: CASSSKYRDTETKNIQYF
clone_size: few; d_call: -; j_call: TRBJ2-6; v_call: TRBV12-3/TRBV12-4; cdr3_nt: TGTGCCAGCAGTTTGGGGACGAACGGGGCCAACGTCCTGACTTTC; cdr3_aa: CASSLGTNGANVLTF
clone_size: -; d_call: -; j_call: TRBJ2-5; v_call: TRBV29-1; cdr3_nt: TGCAGCGTTTCGGACAACCAAGAGACCCAGTACTTC; cdr3_aa: CSVSDNQETQYF
clone_size: few; d_call: -; j_call: TRBJ2-2; v_call: TRBV7-6; cdr3_nt: TGTGCCAGCAGCTGGCTTTTATCCACGAACACCGGGGAGCTGTTCTTT; cdr3_aa: CASSWLLSTNTGELFF
clone_size: -; d_call: TRBD2; j_call: TRBJ2-1; v_call: TRBV5-1; cdr3_nt: TGCGCCAGCAGCTTGGCCGCGGGAGGGCAGTTCTTC; cdr3_aa: CASSLAAGGQFF
clone_size: few; d_call: -; j_call: TRBJ2-5; v_call: TRBV28; cdr3_nt: TGTGCCAGCAGTGAGGGGTGGGCCCAAGAGACCCAGTACTTC; cdr3_aa: CASSEGWAQETQYF
clone_size: few; d_call: -; j_call: TRBJ1-5; v_call: TRBV20-1; cdr3_nt: TGCAGTGCTGCCCACAGCGGGAGCAATCAGCCCCAGCATTTT; cdr3_aa: CSAAHSGSNQPQHF
clone_size: many; d_call: TRBD1; j_call: TRBJ1-6; v_call: TRBV20-1; cdr3_nt: TGCAGTGCTAGAGGAAGGGACAGAGATAATTCACCCCTCCACTTT; cdr3_aa: CSARGRDRDNSPLHF
clone_size: few; d_call: TRBD2; j_call: TRBJ2-1; v_call: TRBV7-2; cdr3_nt: TGTGCCAGCAGCTTAGGACTAGCGGCCTCCAATGAGCAGTTCTTC; cdr3_aa: CASSLGLAASNEQFF
clone_size: -; d_call: TRBD2; j_call: TRBJ2-5; v_call: TRBV6-6; cdr3_nt: TGTGCCAGCAGTTATAGACTAGCGAAAAACCACGAGCGGTACTTC; cdr3_aa: CASSYRLAKNHERYF
clone_size: -; d_call: -; j_call: TRBJ2-7; v_call: TRBV5-1; cdr3_nt: TGCGCCAGCAGCTTGGAGCGGGTATCGGTGTACGAGCAGTACTTC; cdr3_aa: CASSLERVSVYEQYF
clone_size: -; d_call: -; j_call: TRBJ2-6; v_call: TRBV9; cdr3_nt: TGTGCCAGCAGCGTAGAGAACTCTGGGGCCAACGTCCTGACTTTC; cdr3_aa: CASSVENSGANVLTF
clone_size: -; d_call: -; j_call: TRBJ2-6; v_call: TRBV7-9; cdr3_nt: TGTGCCGAGGGGGGGCCCTACTCTGGGGCCAACGTCCTGACTTTC; cdr3_aa: CAEGGPYSGANVLTF
clone_size: few; d_call: -; j_call: TRBJ2-1; v_call: TRBV5-1; cdr3_nt: TGCGCCAGCAGCTTGGTGTCACGCTCCTACAATGAGCAGTTCTTC; cdr3_aa: CASSLVSRSYNEQFF
clone_size: few; d_call: -; j_call: TRBJ1-5; v_call: TRBV29-1; cdr3_nt: TGCAGCGTTGGGGGGCAGGGTGGTCAGCCCCAGCATTTT; cdr3_aa: CSVGGQGGQPQHF